The clone carrying this T cell receptor beta chain has a count of ten or more. Its antigen is not known. These data come from a study of T cells in Graves' hyperthyroidism and ophthalmopathy. Findings and caveats of the study: The model identified upcoming ophthalmopathy a median about six months ahead of onset. From stable hyperthyroidism, ophthalmopathy was set apart by a 13 V-J model.

This CDR3 is built from 14 residues. Germline V gene lookup returns CDR1 SNHLY and CDR2 FYNNEI. The germline V and J ends were trimmed by 7 bases and 3 bases, with 15 bases remaining between them. Amplified TCR beta CDR3 regions derived from RNA transcripts. An initial round of RT-PCR targeting the TCR CDR3 relied on the HTBI primer set. TCRdb used MiXCR to reprocess the multiplex PCR reads, holding one entry per CDR3 protein. The sample lists 550,000 to 600,000 distinct CDR3 sequences, around 15% seen once, with 18% in the top ten. Graves' hyperthyroidism qualified as stable when ophthalmopathy did not progress within 18 months.

The clonotype was recovered from a woman under 30 with Graves' hyperthyroidism. Sequenced material: blood. V is TRBV2 and J is TRBJ1-1; a possible D gene is TRBD1 (5 bases). The DNA of the CDR3 is TGTGCCAGCAATAGGGTCAGGGAGGACACTGAAGCTTTCTTT. Its protein product is CASNRVREDTEAFF. Full variable domain (rest looked up from reference TRBV2 and TRBJ1-1): EPEVTQTPSHQVTQMGQEVILRCVPISNHLYFYWYRQILGQKVEFLVSFYNNEISEKSEIFDDQFSVERPDGSNFTLKIRSTKLEDSAMYFCASNRVREDTEAFFGQGTRLTVV.